This T cell receptor beta chain was documented in a study of T-cell reconstitution after alpha-beta-depleted transplantation in children. The library targeted TCRbeta and was prepared with unique molecular identifiers. Each CDR3 protein gets one entry after TCRdb re-called the PCR reads with MiXCR. Counted here are about 980,000 distinct CDR3 sequences, about 30% occurring once; the ten biggest clones make up about 28%. Germline values: CDR1 LGHDT, CDR2 YNNKEL (reference sequence). This CDR3 is 14 amino acids long. V lost 7 bases and J 3 bases, leaving 15 bases between the germline ends. This clonotype was sampled from a boy under two years old who had a stem cell transplant for SCID, so the T cells may come from the graft donor. The sequencing used PBMCs, mostly from graft donor cells, collected 360 days after TCRalphabeta/CD19-depleted stem cell transplant. The chain joins TRBV3-1 to TRBJ1-1; the D gene is possibly TRBD1 (6 bases). This CDR3 is CASTSLQGYTEAFF. The CDR3 coding sequence is TGTGCCAGCACCTCATTACAGGGTTACACTGAAGCTTTCTTT.